This T cell receptor beta chain was identified during a study of T cells in Graves' hyperthyroidism and ophthalmopathy. This CDR3 is 15 amino acids long. CDR1 SGHRS and CDR2 YFSETQ come from the germline V gene. Trimming stripped 1 base from V and 3 bases from J, with 13 bases between. Notes on this clonotype: Its antigen is as yet unknown.

TCR beta CDR3 sequences were amplified from RNA transcripts. With the HTBI primer set, the TCR CDR3 went through a first round of RT-PCR. MiXCR was run by TCRdb on the multiplex PCR reads, yielding one entry per CDR3 protein. Seen here are around 700,000 distinct CDR3 sequences, roughly 20% observed once, and the top ten hold around 17%. Overall study results and limits: Among thyroid clonotypes expanded above 0.001, most also appeared in blood. Stable hyperthyroidism was separated from ophthalmopathy by a model based on 13 V-J features.

Exclusion of patients followed from uncontrolled infection, other autoimmune disease, pregnancy or lactation. The sample, blood from the first hyperthyroidism diagnosis, precedes any ophthalmopathy symptoms. The chain combines TRBV5-1 with TRBJ1-1, with D possibly being TRBD1 (5 bases). The sequencing sample was made of blood. This receptor was obtained from a woman aged 45-60 years with Graves' hyperthyroidism that later progressed to Graves' ophthalmopathy. The CDR3 nucleotides read TGCGCCAGCAGCTTGTCCAGGGTTGTGGACACTGAAGCTTTCTTT. This translates into CASSLSRVVDTEAFF.